The 10 T cell receptor beta chains below all came from one sample that was sequenced in a study of shared clonotypes between healthy human individuals (TCRdb year 2020). The library was built by means of the immunoSEQ multiplex PCR assay. TCRdb's version of the immuneACCESS table is confined to in-frame rearrangements and falls short of the full clone set. An unresolved V gene accounts for under half of the shortfall where checked; the remainder is of unknown origin. The sample has 600,000 to 750,000 clones on record, roughly 88% of them singletons. Approximately 35% of the sample rests with the top ten. Sequenced sample: memory CD8+ T cells from PBMCs. The label giving this sample's cell subset or site can be read as: CD45RO+ cells pooled with CCR7-negative TemRA cells. The origin of the receptors is a man younger than 30 in good health. Some clones in this sample may be carry-over from other donors' samples.

The chain carries TRBV5-6 and TRBJ2-5; 9 bases line up with TRBD2. The CDR3 consists of 16 residues. The germline CDR1 and CDR2 sequences are SGHDT and YYEEEE. Trimming removed 0 bases from V and 4 bases from J; junction bases left unmatched: 7. The CDR3 spells CASSLDRGRARETQYF. In nucleotides, the CDR3 is TGTGCCAGCAGCTTGGATCGCGGGAGGGCCAGAGAGACCCAGTACTTC.

CDR3 region: CASSRSNTEAFF. The CDR3 DNA sequence: TGTGCCAGCAGCCGATCTAACACTGAAGCTTTCTTT. The V call is TRBV6-6, the J call TRBJ1-1; no definite D call. The CDR3 contains 12 residues. Per germline, CDR1 MNHNY and CDR2 SVGAGI (reference sequence). Trimming pared 6 bases from V and 2 bases from J, leaving 7 bases between.

The chain joins TRBV6-1 to TRBJ1-4; D may be TRBD1 (5 bases). The germline V gene has CDR1 MNHNS and CDR2 SASEGT. Between the trimmed V and J ends, which lost 2 bases and 8 bases, there was a span of 12 bases. The CDR3 runs to 14 residues. CDR3 sequence reads: CASSERDAREKLFF. CDR3 coding DNA: TGTGCCAGCAGTGAACGGGACGCAAGGGAAAAACTGTTTTTT.

CDR3 in DNA: TGTGCCAGCAGTCTCCTGAGCGGTAATGAGCAGTTCTTC. Its translation: CASSLLSGNEQFF. The rearrangement uses TRBV27 and TRBJ2-1; maybe TRBD2 (5 bases). CDR3 length: 13 amino acids. V was clipped by 5 bases and J by 7 bases, with 12 bases between them. From germline, CDR1 is MNHEY and CDR2 SMNVEV (reference sequence).

This chain joins TRBV9 and TRBJ2-7, with D possibly being TRBD1 (6 bases). Germline values: CDR1 SGDLS, CDR2 YYNGEE. Trimming removed 3 bases at V and 4 bases at J, with 14 bases between. CDR3 length: 14 amino acids. This CDR3 reads CASSEGDVSYEQYF. CDR3 sequence (DNA): TGTGCCAGCAGCGAGGGGGACGTCTCGTACGAGCAGTACTTC.

The V call is TRBV30, the J call TRBJ2-7; a possible D gene is TRBD2 (6 bases). This CDR3 has 16 amino acids. Germline V gene lookup returns CDR1 GTSNPN and CDR2 SVGIG (reference sequence). Trimming cost V 4 bases and J 5 bases, with 24 bases left between them. The CDR3 DNA sequence: TGTGCCTGGATGGGTCGCTGGTGGAGGGAGTGCGACGAGCAGTACTTC. Amino acids: CAWMGRWWRECDEQYF.

This clone was counted a single time. The chain uses TRBV11-2 and TRBJ1-1; no definite D call. The CDR3 spans 17 residues. Between the trimmed V and J ends, which lost 1 base and 0 bases, there was a span of 15 bases. Germline assignment: CDR1 SGHAT and CDR2 FQNNGV. CDR3 region: CASSLVLSTYMNTEAFF. In DNA, the CDR3 is TGTGCCAGCAGCTTAGTCCTCTCGACATACATGAACACTGAAGCTTTCTTT.

This rearrangement joins TRBV28 to TRBJ2-3; TRBD1 matches 8 bases. Per the germline V gene, CDR1 is MDHEN and CDR2 is SYDVKM. The V gene end was trimmed by 7 bases and the J gene end by 1 base; junction bases not matched to a gene: 10. The length of the CDR3 is 16 residues. The CDR3 DNA follows: TGTGCCAGCACCTCTCGCGGACAGGGAGGCACAGATACGCAGTATTTT. It specifies CASTSRGQGGTDTQYF.

V usage is TRBV7-9 and J usage is TRBJ1-1, with D possibly TRBD1 on 6 matching bases. The ends were cut back, 4 bases at V and 4 bases at J, with 13 bases in the middle. CDR1 SEHNR and CDR2 FQNEAQ come from the germline V gene (reference sequence). This CDR3 has 14 residues. Written as DNA, the CDR3 is TGTGCCAGCAGCTACACAGGGTTCAGCACTGAAGCTTTCTTT. Its protein is CASSYTGFSTEAFF.

The rearrangement joins TRBV19 to TRBJ1-4; 7 nucleotides agree with TRBD1. Germline assignment: CDR1 LNHDA and CDR2 SQIVND (reference sequence). CDR3 size: 15 residues. V lost 7 bases, J lost 2 bases, and 7 bases stayed unmatched. CDR3 region: CASNPRGGTNEKLFF. The CDR3 region has the DNA TGTGCCAGTAACCCACGAGGGGGCACTAATGAAAAACTGTTTTTT.